Listed here are 9 T cell receptor beta chains from one sample, sequenced in a study of CD8 T cells in ankylosing spondylitis. Each CDR3 protein is one row after TCRdb ran MiXCR on the 5' RACE reads. Of fewer than 180,000 distinct CDR3 sequences listed, under 55% are singletons. The sequencing sample was made of synovial fluid, either unsorted or a sorted T cell fraction (not recorded which). These receptors were collected from a male donor with ankylosing spondylitis.

This clonotype was observed a few times. This chain joins TRBV3-1 and TRBJ2-7; D possibly uses TRBD1 or TRBD2 (5 bases each). Germline loops: CDR1 LGHDT, CDR2 YNNKEL (reference sequence). The V and J ends lost 7 bases and 1 base respectively, with 17 bases between them. The CDR3 loop spans 15 amino acids. CDR3 region: CASTQGDLSSYEQYF. The CDR3 DNA follows: TGTGCCAGCACCCAGGGAGATCTTTCTTCCTACGAGCAGTACTTC.

J is TRBJ2-5 and V is TRBV24-1, with D possibly being TRBD1 or TRBD2 (5 bases each). CDR3 length: 13 amino acids. Germline V gives CDR1 KGHDR, CDR2 SFDVKD. V was shortened by 5 bases and J by 5 bases, with 11 bases between the two germline ends. The CDR3: CATSGTGRETQYF. Written as DNA, the CDR3 is TGTGCCACCAGTGGTACGGGGCGTGAGACCCAGTACTTC.

This clonotype appeared a few times. In DNA form, the CDR3 reads TGCAGCGTTCTAGGGACAGACACTGAAGCTTTCTTT. Amino acid sequence: CSVLGTDTEAFF. The chain links TRBV29-1 to TRBJ1-1; 7 bases map to TRBD1. The V gene's germline CDR1 is SQVTM and CDR2 ANQGSEA. This CDR3 region has 12 residues. The V and J ends lost 5 bases and 3 bases, in that order; junction bases with no gene match: 3. Complete variable domain (other parts from reference TRBV29-1 and TRBJ1-1): SAVISQKPSRDICQRGTSLTIQCQVDSQVTMMFWYRQQPGQSLTLIATANQGSEATYESGFVIDKFPISRPNLTFSTLTVSNMSPEDSSIYLCSVLGTDTEAFFGQGTRLTVV.

The chain carries TRBV12-3 or TRBV12-4 and TRBJ1-1, with no clear D. The CDR3 is made up of 14 amino acids. Trimming cost V 3 bases and J 8 bases, with 16 bases left between them. The CDR3 reads CASSFIGSPQEAFF. The CDR3 DNA reads TGTGCCAGCAGTTTCATTGGCAGTCCCCAAGAAGCTTTCTTT.

This clonotype has just a few counts. The rearrangement links TRBV12-3 or TRBV12-4 to TRBJ2-2; no reliable D call. The CDR3 loop spans 18 amino acids. Deletions cut 4 bases from V and 3 bases from J, with 21 bases between. The CDR3 spells CASSSKILQLYYTGELFF. The CDR3 region has the DNA TGTGCCAGCAGTTCCAAAATTTTACAGCTTTACTACACCGGGGAGCTGTTTTTT.

This chain links TRBV4-1 with TRBJ2-7; 9 nucleotides line up with TRBD2. Germline CDR1 is MGHRA and CDR2 is YSYEKL. CDR3 length equals 15 residues. The junction had 6 bases not matched to a gene; V was cut back by 4 bases and J by 2 bases. This chain's CDR3 is CASSPRASGAYEQYF. The CDR3, as DNA: TGCGCCAGCAGCCCCCGGGCTAGCGGGGCCTACGAGCAGTACTTC.

The DNA for the CDR3 is TGCGCCAGCAGCGGAGGAGGGAGCTACGAGCAGTACTTC. It codes for CASSGGGSYEQYF. The V call is TRBV4-1, the J call TRBJ2-7, with D tentatively TRBD2 (6 bases). Germline CDR1 MGHRA, CDR2 YSYEKL. CDR3 size: 13 residues. V was clipped by 5 bases and J by 3 bases, with 11 bases between them.

The V call is TRBV10-3, the J call TRBJ1-1; the match to TRBD1 covers 7 bases. Germline values: CDR1 ENHRY, CDR2 SYGVKD. V shed 11 bases and J 4 bases; nucleotides not matched to a gene: 25. This CDR3 has 18 amino acids. The CDR3 loop reads CASKGLQGEVISSTEAFF. The CDR3 DNA is TGTGCCTCGAAAGGCCTTCAGGGGGAAGTTATTTCGAGCACTGAAGCTTTCTTT.

The chain combines TRBV7-9 with TRBJ2-2; TRBD1 is a possible D gene (5 bases). The germline gives CDR1 SEHNR, CDR2 FQNEAQ (reference sequence). There are 17 residues in the CDR3. V was cut by 1 base and J by 0 bases, with 12 bases left in between. CDR3 coding DNA: TGTGCCAGCAGCTTAGTAATGGGGCGGCCGAACACCGGGGAGCTGTTTTTT. Translation: CASSLVMGRPNTGELFF.